This record looks at one TCR beta chain sequence and its context. Its antigen is currently not known. The input lacks base qualities; no much larger clone sits a single base away. These data belong to a study of cytomegalovirus exposure and HLA in healthy donors (dated by TCRdb to the late 2010s). Broadly, across the study: An earlier analysis of a few hundred of the donors reported 276 Gb of sequence data and 95 million to 120 million unique TCR beta sequences obtained from some 170 million T cells. Among some 400 genotyped donors of the cohort, an average of around 250,000 unique TCR beta nucleotide sequences was sequenced per donor, of which roughly 17% were non-productive. A separate validation cohort of 100 to 150 different subjects was used in addition to the approximately 700-subject first cohort. In a later genetic analysis, genome-wide SNP genotypes for about three fifths of the roughly 670 donors were used, and that subset was treated as a discovery cohort. Around 320 gigabases of sequencing data and tens of millions of unique TCR sequences were included in an early release covering over 600 HLA-typed donors. The number of donors typed differed by locus, with roughly 629-640 for A, B, C, DRB1 and DQB1, roughly 520 for DQA1, 600 to 610 for DPA1, and approximately 470 for DPB1. To predict cytomegalovirus infection status, the study brought together high-throughput TCR immunosequencing, statistical association of individual TCRs with disease status, and machine learning. Four to six DR-DQ haplotypes were handled as single units for association and clustering because linkage in the cohort was strong. Using immunosequencing, the study profiled T cell repertoires from about 620 subjects and related those repertoires to cytomegalovirus serostatus. In the later analysis, no new phenotypic data were used to find candidate immune exposures; instead, reliance was placed on TCR beta sequences and their occurrence across donors. In a later analysis, previously published TCR beta repertoires from 666 donors were re-analyzed and high-resolution HLA genotyping was added so that TCR occurrence patterns could be studied. HLA typing included class I and class II loci at four-digit resolution. Alongside the repertoire data, information on donor age, sex, ethnicity and CMV serostatus was compiled. Every discovery cohort repertoire had been produced on one sequencing platform. Of the roughly 400 genotyped donors, over 65% fell in the genetic ancestry cluster associated with self-reported Caucasian donors. The aim of the study was to test whether cataloging public T cell receptors could identify signatures of past pathogen exposure. An earlier analysis of 587 of the donors applied high-throughput TCR beta sequencing to assess whether each TCR beta V gene segment acted as functional or pseudogenic.

For CDR1 and CDR2, the germline V gene lists MNHEY and SVGAGI. V ends up 6 bases short and J 0 bases short, with an unmatched junction base count of 6. Including the terminal cysteine and phenylalanine, the CDR3 comprises 15 residues. Only the CDR3 part of the read is kept: 45 bases, read in frame from the first base. Library construction relied on the immunoSEQ multiplex PCR assay. A mixture of 60 forward primers for TCR Vbeta segments and 13 reverse primers for TCR Jbeta segments was used in the multiplex PCR. The CDR3 region of rearranged TCR beta genes was amplified from genomic DNA by a multiplex PCR assay. Amplified TCR beta libraries were sequenced as 87-base-pair reads on the Illumina HiSeq System. The published analysis was carried out like this. In a later analysis, roughly 80 million unique TCR beta chains were counted across the 500 to 850 repertoires, and roughly 9.9 million of these chains were shared by at least two donors. A nearest-neighbor algorithm error-corrected the raw reads and collapsed the reads into unique sequences, merging closely related sequences to remove PCR and sequencing errors. To assign V, D and J gene segments, CDR3 sequences were aligned to IMGT reference sequences. For a sequence to be retained, a match of at least six nucleotides to both a V gene segment and a J gene segment was required. Rearrangements were called productive when the CDR3 lacked stop codons and stayed in frame with V and J; all others were non-productive. CDR3 was defined by IMGT convention, running from the second conserved V-encoded cysteine to the conserved J-encoded phenylalanine. The earlier analysis of about 530 of the donors excluded any sequence lacking an unambiguous match to a single V gene segment. In an earlier analysis of some 590 of the donors, a V segment was called functional when productive rearrangements were above 56.7%, and segregating when the standard deviation between donors exceeded 5%. A statistical classification framework was developed to diagnose cytomegalovirus status using the catalog of TCR beta chain sequences. In a later analysis, V and J genes were assigned by comparing TCR nucleotide sequences against IMGT/GENE-DB human TR gene sequences. Using the TCRdist pipeline, a later analysis assigned CDR3 sequences along with most-parsimonious VDJ recombination scenarios. A later analysis defined each TCR beta chain by its CDR3 amino acid sequence plus V-gene family, and excluded reads lacking a unique V-gene family. A later analysis removed roughly 590 highly shared, low-generation-probability nucleotide sequences to deal with suspected cross-contamination and a sequencing artifact. In a later analysis, a clonal expansion index was calculated for each public chain from normalized within-repertoire ranks of inferred template counts. A later analysis computed generation probabilities with a VDJ recombination model fitted to out-of-frame rearrangements, and checked the results against IGoR. A later analysis scored TCR-TCR, TCR-HLA and TCR-CMV co-occurrence with hypergeometric tests, applying a repertoire-size bias correction to TCR pairs. A later analysis estimated false discovery rates by permuting HLA or CMV assignments 20 times. In a later analysis, co-occurring TCRs were grouped using DBSCAN, and TCRdist sequence similarity was added for clustering within HLA-allele-positive subsets. For co-occurrence clustering, repertoires with fewer than 30,000 or more than 120,000 public chains were excluded, along with 5 or 6 repertoires with anomalous nucleotide sharing. Sourced from immuneACCESS, this table was stored by TCRdb with only in-frame sequences that have V and J called. A share of the clones is absent; for the studies checked, an unresolved V gene accounts for under half, and the remainder has no known explanation. That table gives V, J and clone size, and the DNA gave D and trimming. This sample holds 100,000 to 150,000 clones; roughly 70% were observed only once. The biggest ten clones account for 5.5% to 7% of the sample.

In total, roughly 670 healthy bone marrow donors made up the cohort. All cohort members were sampled while nominally healthy, although unrecorded immune exposures were likely present. The donor tested CMV seropositive, placing the donor among the 250 to 350 seropositive members of the cohort. Every donor gave a peripheral blood sample, and the peripheral blood mononuclear cells from that sample were used for TCR beta sequencing. Genomic DNA was extracted from the blood cell samples with the Qiagen DNeasy Blood Extraction Kit. Overall study outcomes, separate from this receptor: A total of fewer than 200 TCR beta chains were listed by the study as associated with cytomegalovirus. In a later analysis, the rate of TCR association differed among HLA loci, with DRB1 alleles having the most associated TCRs and HLA-C alleles having the fewest. In vitro tests confirmed that a few of the cytomegalovirus-associated TCR beta chains recognize cytomegalovirus antigens. A later analysis reported that several top co-occurrence clusters appeared linked to parvovirus B19, influenza, CMV and Epstein-Barr virus. In both the original and validation cohorts, the classifier was reported to diagnose cytomegalovirus status with high specificity and sensitivity. Presence/absence analyses assumed roughly uniform sequencing depth across donors, an assumption that may not hold. When HLA alleles, especially DR and DQ, strongly co-occurred, attributing TCR associations to individual alleles was difficult. A later analysis associated 16,951 TCR beta sequences with specific HLA alleles at a false discovery rate of 0.05. In this cohort, only TCR beta chains were sequenced, and detectable features were limited by the absence of alpha or paired-chain data. A further reported finding was that TCR beta sequences accurately predicted the HLA-A and HLA-B alleles for most subjects in the first cohort. A later analysis found that most CMV-associated TCR beta chains appeared HLA-restricted, with HLA associations seemingly driven largely by CMV exposure. Some IMGT-functional V segments, including TRBV6-2 and TRBV6-3, could not be told apart with the 87-base-pair reads, so those segments were excluded. Immune exposure information for the cohort was limited to CMV serostatus. Because counts were too low, around 17 rarely observed V segments, including chromosome 9 orphons, were left out of the earlier analysis of 587 of the donors. According to the authors, the approach could potentially be generalized to other disease states and immunological phenotypes. In an earlier analysis of fewer than 700 of the donors, most TCR beta V segments appeared in productive rearrangements about 90% or about 30% of the time, broadly matching IMGT annotations. An association between a missense DCLRE1C variant and V-gene and J-gene trimming of TCR beta chains was found in a later genetic analysis and replicated in an independent cohort. Linkage disequilibrium might explain the correlated functional status among segregating V segments, but an unknown experimental factor could not be excluded. According to a later genetic analysis, donors in an Asian-associated ancestry cluster had fewer N-insertions in productive TCRs than the roughly 670-donor mean. Across donors, most TCR sequences were observed very rarely, whereas some public TCRs were present in many individuals. HLA typing was unavailable for some donors at each locus, so association tests used only the typed subset. In a later analysis, HLA-associated TCR beta chains showed more clonal expansion and lower generation probabilities than non-associated chains that were equally common. A group of highly shared sequence variants was considered likely to be a technical artifact of the sequencing pipeline.

The sequenced sample consisted of PBMCs. The clonotype originates from a man between 35 and 55 years old in good health and CMV-seropositive. Recombination linked TRBV6-5 to TRBJ2-5; TRBD2 fits 8 bases in the junction. The DNA sequence follows: TGTGCCAGCAGGTGGGCGGGGGGAGACCAAGAGACCCAGTACTTC. Its translation reads: CASRWAGGDQETQYF.